The 27 T cell receptor beta chains reported below all come from one sample, sequenced in a study of T cells in Graves' hyperthyroidism and ophthalmopathy. TCR beta CDR3 region amplification was performed from RNA transcripts. During a first-round RT-PCR of the TCR CDR3, the HTBI primer set was used. TCRdb called the multiplex PCR reads again in MiXCR, with one record for every CDR3 protein. The table records a few hundred thousand distinct CDR3 sequences, about 45% of them present only once. Sequencing used peripheral blood or thyroid tissue (not recorded which). The receptors stem from a woman between 18 and 29 years old with Graves' hyperthyroidism.

As concerns this clonotype: A read error is possible here, since a much larger clone lies one base away. The rearrangement links TRBV20-1 to TRBJ2-5; D is ambiguous. The CDR3 loop spans 11 amino acids. Germline V lookup: CDR1 DFQATT, CDR2 SNEGSKA (reference sequence). Here the CDR3 reads CSATAQEAQYF. CDR3 sequence (DNA): TGCAGTGCTACAGCCCAAGAGGCCCAGTACTTC.

The chain links TRBV4-3 to TRBJ2-5; D gene unclear. V was shortened by 0 bases and J by 6 bases, with 5 bases between the two germline ends. Germline loops: CDR1 LGHNA, CDR2 YSLEER. This CDR3 region has 12 residues. CDR3 protein: CASSQDVQTQYF. The CDR3, as DNA: TGCGCCAGCAGCCAAGATGTACAGACCCAGTACTTC.

The V and J genes are TRBV29-1 and TRBJ2-5, with 14 bases aligning to TRBD2. From germline, CDR1 is SQVTM and CDR2 ANQGSEA. This CDR3 is built from 16 residues. Unmatched junction bases numbered 4, after V lost 2 bases and J lost 2 bases. For the CDR3, the DNA is TGCAGCGTTGAAATCCGACTAGCGGGAGGGCAAGAGACCCAGTACTTC. Amino acid sequence: CSVEIRLAGGQETQYF.

This chain connects TRBV10-2 to TRBJ1-5; D possibly corresponds to TRBD1 (6 bases). CDR3 length: 13 amino acids. Trimming shortened V by 7 bases and J by 7 bases, and 14 bases separated the two germline ends. Per germline, CDR1 WSHSY and CDR2 SAAADI. The CDR3 nucleotides are TGCGCCAGCATGCCGACGAGGGGGCAGCCCCAGCATTTT. Protein sequence: CASMPTRGQPQHF.

This clonotype has just one count. A much larger clone lies a single base off, so this may be a read error. This sequence joins TRBV24-1 and TRBJ1-4; no firm D call. The length of the CDR3 is 15 residues. Per the germline V gene, CDR1 is KGHDR and CDR2 is SFDVKD. The CDR3 DNA sequence: TGTGCCACCAGTGATCCTCGGGAAGGGAATGAAGAACTGTTTTTT. Its translation: CATSDPREGNEELFF.

The sample holds one count of this clonotype. A single base separates this from a much larger clone, so it may be a read error. The chain employs TRBV7-3 and TRBJ1-2; possible D gene TRBD1, 5 bases. This CDR3 spans 11 amino acids. Trimming took off 8 bases at V and 7 bases at J, with 11 bases between the two ends. Looked up from germline, CDR1 is SGHTA and CDR2 is FQGTGA. The CDR3 is CASAQESGYTF. CDR3 coding DNA: TGTGCCAGCGCACAGGAAAGTGGCTACACCTTC.

The chain couples TRBV7-8 to TRBJ2-5; 10 nucleotides align to TRBD2. The CDR3 length is 16 residues. Trimming cost V 5 bases and J 5 bases; bases outside gene matches: 11. Germline CDR1 and CDR2: SGHVS and FQNEAQ. The CDR3 DNA sequence: TGTGCCAGCAGCCCGCGACTAGCGGGTAAAGGGGAGACCCAGTACTTC. Translating it yields CASSPRLAGKGETQYF.

The V gene is TRBV10-3, the J gene TRBJ2-7; TRBD2 matches at 7 bases. Trimming removed 7 bases from V and 6 bases from J; junction bases left unmatched: 9. This CDR3 contains 13 residues. CDR1 ENHRY and CDR2 SYGVKD come from the germline V gene. CDR3 protein: CAITGEGRREQYF. The CDR3 DNA reads as TGTGCCATCACTGGGGAGGGGCGGCGCGAGCAGTACTTC.

The V gene is TRBV7-9, the J gene TRBJ2-7; 11 bases map to TRBD2. The CDR3 consists of 17 residues. Germline V gene data show CDR1 as SEHNR and CDR2 as FQNEAQ (reference sequence). Trimming at V came to 3 bases and at J to 4 bases, leaving 11 bases not matched to a gene. CDR3 DNA: TGTGCCAGCAGCTTGGACAGGGTCACTAGCGGGAGTTACGAGCAGTACTTC. Its protein product is CASSLDRVTSGSYEQYF.

This clonotype was seen a few times. V usage is TRBV2 and J usage is TRBJ1-1; D might be TRBD1 (5 bases). The CDR3 contains 12 residues. Per the germline V gene, CDR1 is SNHLY and CDR2 is FYNNEI. The V and J ends lost 10 bases and 5 bases respectively, with 14 bases between them. CDR3 sequence reads: CAIRDLGTEAFF. Written as DNA, the CDR3 is TGTGCCATCCGGGACCTGGGGACTGAAGCTTTCTTT.

The chain links TRBV7-3 to TRBJ2-5; D gene uncertain. Germline CDR1 and CDR2: SGHTA and FQGTGA. This CDR3 has 13 residues. The germline V and J ends were trimmed by 1 base and 7 bases, with 10 bases remaining between them. The CDR3 DNA follows: TGTGCCAGCAGCTTAAGCCCATCGGGGACCCAGTACTTC. Translation gives CASSLSPSGTQYF.

V gene TRBV7-9 combines with J gene TRBJ1-2; D gene uncertain. The V end lost 0 bases, the J end lost 2 bases, and 13 bases lay between the germline ends. The CDR3 consists of 16 residues. Germline values: CDR1 SEHNR, CDR2 FQNEAQ (reference sequence). CDR3 nucleotide sequence: TGTGCCAGCAGCTTAGCAGGCGGTGGCAGAAACTATGGCTACACCTTC. Its protein product is CASSLAGGGRNYGYTF.

This sequence joins TRBV25-1 and TRBJ1-4; TRBD1 matches at 8 bases. The CDR3 contains 17 residues. V shed 4 bases and J 7 bases; nucleotides not matched to a gene: 14. The germline gives CDR1 MGHDK, CDR2 SYGVNS. The CDR3 region has the DNA TGTGCCAGCAGTGCTACCCCAACAGGGGGTTGGCGTGAAAAACTGTTTTTT. Protein: CASSATPTGGWREKLFF.

Remarks on this clonotype: One base away lies a much larger clone, so this may be a sequencing read error. The conserved phenylalanine or tryptophan normally closing the CDR3 is absent here, so this likely arose from a read error. V gene TRBV2 combines with J gene TRBJ1-5; D is perhaps TRBD1 (5 bases). V dropped 5 bases and J dropped 2 bases, with 10 bases sitting between them. The CDR3 is 14 amino acids. Germline V gene sequence: CDR1 SNHLY, CDR2 FYNNEI. CDR3 protein: CASSRDGGNQPQHS. DNA of the CDR3: TGTGCCAGCAGTCGGGACGGTGGCAATCAGCCCCAGCATTCT.

V usage is TRBV7-2 and J usage is TRBJ1-2; 10 bases fit TRBD1. CDR1 is SGHTA, CDR2 FQGNSA, per germline. V trimming: 5 bases; J trimming: 3 bases; junction bases outside the gene matches: 3. This CDR3 is 14 amino acids long. Here the CDR3 reads CASSPGQGHYGYTF. CDR3 sequence (DNA): TGTGCCAGCAGCCCGGGACAGGGGCACTATGGCTACACCTTC.

This clonotype has a handful of counts. The J gene is TRBJ1-4, the V gene TRBV19; D is possibly TRBD1 (6 bases). V was shortened by 9 bases and J by 6 bases, with 20 bases between the two germline ends. This CDR3 region has 15 residues. Looked up from germline, CDR1 is LNHDA and CDR2 is SQIVND (reference sequence). Here the CDR3 reads CASTPRGARDEKLFF. The CDR3 DNA reads as TGTGCCAGCACTCCCCGGGGGGCGAGGGATGAAAAACTGTTTTTT.

This clonotype was observed a few times. The genes are TRBV20-1 and TRBJ2-7; D may be TRBD2 (6 bases). CDR1 is DFQATT, CDR2 SNEGSKA, per germline (reference sequence). The V gene lost 3 bases and the J gene lost 6 bases, with 9 bases spanning the gap. The CDR3 is 11 amino acids. This CDR3 reads CSAREGGEQYF. CDR3 sequence (DNA): TGCAGTGCTAGGGAGGGAGGCGAGCAGTACTTC.

A remark on this clonotype: Its ends do not fully match the called genes, so a read error is possible. V is TRBV29-1 and J is TRBJ2-7, with D tentatively TRBD1 (5 bases). Germline V CDR1 and CDR2: SQVTM, ANQGSEA. The CDR3 loop spans 12 amino acids. The CDR3 DNA is TGCGGCGTAGACCCAGGGCTTGACGAGCAGTACTTC. This translates into CGVDPGLDEQYF.

A word on this clonotype: Being one base from a much bigger clone, this may be a read error. V is TRBV2 and J is TRBJ1-4; D is unresolved. Germline V gene data show CDR1 as SNHLY and CDR2 as FYNNEI. CDR3 length: 12 residues. CDR3 bases: TGTGCCAGCAGTGTGGTGTGGGCAAAACCGTTTTTT. This translates into CASSVVWAKPFF.

This clonotype was detected once. The genes are TRBV7-2 and TRBJ2-2, with D uncertain. From germline, CDR1 is SGHTA and CDR2 FQGNSA. CDR3 length: 14 residues. The V and J ends lost 2 bases and 4 bases respectively, with 8 bases between them. The CDR3 sequence: CASSLLQTTGELFF. CDR3 nucleotide sequence: TGTGCCAGCAGCTTATTACAGACCACCGGGGAGCTGTTTTTT. Full variable domain (outside the CDR3, taken from reference TRBV7-2 and TRBJ2-2): GAGVSQSPSNKVTEKGKDVELRCDPISGHTALYWYRQSLGQGLEFLIYFQGNSAPDKSGLPSDRFSAERTGGSVSTLTIQRTQQEDSAVYLCASSLLQTTGELFFGEGSRLTVL.

A note on this clonotype: This may arise from a read error, as a much more abundant clone is one base away. The chain links TRBV7-2 to TRBJ2-7; TRBD2 matches 10 bases. Per germline, CDR1 SGHTA and CDR2 FQGNSA. There are 14 residues in the CDR3. Here the CDR3 reads CANSQAGGWYEQYF. CDR3 in DNA: TGTGCCAACAGCCAAGCGGGAGGGTGGTACGAGCAGTACTTC.

Comment on this clonotype: Possible read error: a much larger clone is one base away. This chain joins TRBV25-1 and TRBJ2-3; the D gene is possibly TRBD1 (5 bases). The CDR3 runs 15 residues. CDR1 MGHDK and CDR2 SYGVNS come from the germline V gene. Here the CDR3 reads CAGSEYRAGKDTQYF. The CDR3 bases are TGTGCCGGCAGTGAATATCGGGCAGGGAAGGATACGCAGTATTTT.

This clonotype has at least ten counts. This chain uses TRBV7-3 with TRBJ1-1; 9 nucleotides agree with TRBD1. V dropped 2 bases and J dropped 4; count of bases not matched to a gene: 2. The germline CDR1 and CDR2 sequences are SGHTA and FQGTGA. This CDR3 has 14 amino acids. This CDR3 reads CASSLGGQGTEAFF. The CDR3 DNA sequence: TGTGCCAGCAGCTTAGGGGGACAGGGCACTGAAGCTTTCTTT.

This clonotype was detected only a few times. The genes are TRBV7-2 and TRBJ2-2; D gene uncertain. The CDR3 runs 15 residues. V was clipped by 5 bases and J by 1 base, with 11 bases between them. Germline CDR1 is SGHTA and CDR2 is FQGNSA. CDR3 DNA: TGTGCCAGCAGCATTAGGACGGTGAACACCGGGGAGCTGTTTTTT. This encodes CASSIRTVNTGELFF.

In this sample, this clonotype turned up once. The chain links TRBV10-2 to TRBJ2-7; a weak D match, TRBD1 (6 bases). Germline CDR1 and CDR2: WSHSY and SAAADI. This CDR3 region has 13 residues. V lost 2 bases, J lost 7 bases, and 12 bases lay in between. CDR3 sequence reads: CASSERGISEQYF. The CDR3 DNA sequence: TGCGCCAGCAGTGAGAGGGGGATATCAGAGCAGTACTTC.

The chain combines TRBV12-3 or TRBV12-4 with TRBJ1-2; maybe TRBD1 (6 bases). Trimming shortened V by 8 bases and J by 8 bases, and 21 bases separated the two germline ends. This CDR3 comprises 14 residues. CDR3 amino acids: CASRSMGGAEGYTF. The CDR3 DNA sequence: TGTGCCAGCCGATCCATGGGGGGGGCGGAAGGCTACACCTTC.

The chain links TRBV2 to TRBJ2-7, with no clear D. The CDR3 has 11 amino acids. With 6 bases removed from V and 6 bases from J, the gap between germline ends came to 9 bases. Germline CDR1 reads SNHLY; CDR2 reads FYNNEI. The CDR3 loop reads CASSTISEQYF. CDR3 coding DNA: TGTGCCAGCAGCACGATCAGCGAGCAGTACTTC.